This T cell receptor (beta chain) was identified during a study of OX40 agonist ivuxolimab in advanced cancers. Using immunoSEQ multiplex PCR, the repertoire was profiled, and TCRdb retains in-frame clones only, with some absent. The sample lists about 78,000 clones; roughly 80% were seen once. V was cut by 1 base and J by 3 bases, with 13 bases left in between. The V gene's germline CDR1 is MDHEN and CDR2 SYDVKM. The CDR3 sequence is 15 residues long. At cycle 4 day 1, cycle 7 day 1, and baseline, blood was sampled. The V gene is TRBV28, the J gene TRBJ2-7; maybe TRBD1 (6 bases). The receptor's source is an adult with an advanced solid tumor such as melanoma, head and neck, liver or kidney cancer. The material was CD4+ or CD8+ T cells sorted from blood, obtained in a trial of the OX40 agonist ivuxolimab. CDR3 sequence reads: CASSLFNRVVYEQYF. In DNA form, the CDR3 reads TGTGCCAGCAGTTTATTTAACAGGGTTGTCTACGAGCAGTACTTC.